Below, one T cell receptor (beta chain) is given with its context. Its antigen is undetermined. At one end, the junction sequence differs from germline, possibly due to a read error. These data come from a study of cytomegalovirus exposure and HLA in healthy donors. Study-level background: An earlier analysis identified some 110 million unique TCR beta sequences in 150 million to 200 million T cells. The study, taken as a whole, reports: For most TCR beta V segments, an earlier analysis put the productive rate at about 87% or about 30% of the time. A later analysis showed HLA-associated TCR beta chains outstripping equally common others in clonal expansion.

Healthy bone marrow donors made up the cohort. 13 Jbeta primers and 60 Vbeta primers were used for the PCR. The assay was immunoSEQ multiplex PCR, and TCRdb's table has in-frame clones only and misses some. The data hold over 150,000 clones, with just under 80% observed a single time. Germline CDR1 is LNHDA and CDR2 is SQIVND (reference sequence). The CDR3 runs 15 residues. This receptor was obtained from a woman aged 50 to 60 in good health and CMV-seropositive. The chain recombines TRBV19 with TRBJ2-1; 9 bases match TRBD1. The specimen sequenced was PBMCs. This CDR3 is CASRIGQGTYNEQFF. Written as DNA, the CDR3 is TGTGCCAGTAGGATAGGACAGGGGACCTACAATGAGCAGTTCTTC.